This T cell receptor beta chain was sequenced for a study of cytomegalovirus exposure and HLA in healthy donors. J lost 8 bases, V lost 4 bases, and 5 bases had no gene match. The germline gives CDR1 LNHDA, CDR2 SQIVND (reference sequence). This CDR3 has 13 amino acids. Researchers ran the PCR with 60 Vbeta and 13 Jbeta primers. The protocol was immunoSEQ multiplex PCR, while the TCRdb copy is restricted to in-frame clones and leaves out a portion. The sample includes 120,000 to 150,000 clones, approximately 82% of them seen just once. This receptor was taken from a man between 18 and 35 years old in good health and CMV-seropositive. Sequenced input: PBMCs. This sequence joins TRBV19 and TRBJ2-5, with TRBD1 identical over 9 bases. As DNA, the CDR3 is TGTGCCAGTAGTACGGACAGGGGCTATACCCAGTACTTC. Its translation is CASSTDRGYTQYF. Variable domain in full (rest from reference TRBV19 and TRBJ2-5): DGGITQSPKYLFRKEGQNVTLSCEQNLNHDAMYWYRQDPGQGLRLIYYSQIVNDFQKGDIAEGYSVSREKKESFPLTVTSAQKNPTAFYLCASSTDRGYTQYFGPGTRLLVL.